This T cell receptor beta chain was sequenced during a study of T cell changes during pregnancy in multiple sclerosis. Sequencing was performed with immunoSEQ multiplex PCR; in TCRdb, only in-frame clones are kept and a portion is missing. The sample has under 75,000 clones, about 94% seen once. V trimming: 4 bases; J trimming: 3 bases; junction bases outside the gene matches: 4. The CDR3 totals 14 residues. The germline CDR1 and CDR2 sequences are SQVTM and ANQGSEA. The sample consisted of CD8+ T cells from peripheral blood mononuclear cells, taken in the second trimester of pregnancy. This TCR derives from a female donor with multiple sclerosis, enrolled in a pregnancy study. The chain joins TRBV29-1 to TRBJ2-5; TRBD1 agrees at 11 bases. CDR3 region: CSVVDRGREETQYF. For the CDR3, the DNA is TGCAGCGTTGTGGACAGGGGGCGCGAAGAGACCCAGTACTTC.